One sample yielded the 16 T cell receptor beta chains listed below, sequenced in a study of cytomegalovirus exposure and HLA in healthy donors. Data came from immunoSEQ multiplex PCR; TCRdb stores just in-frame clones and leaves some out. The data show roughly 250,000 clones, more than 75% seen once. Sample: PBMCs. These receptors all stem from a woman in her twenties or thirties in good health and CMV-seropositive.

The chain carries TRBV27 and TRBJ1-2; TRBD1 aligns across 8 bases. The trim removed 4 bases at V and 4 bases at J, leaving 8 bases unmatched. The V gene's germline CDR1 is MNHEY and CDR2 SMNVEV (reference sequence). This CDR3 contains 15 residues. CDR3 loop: CASSSGTGRIYGYTF. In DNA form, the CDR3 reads TGTGCCAGCAGTTCAGGGACAGGCCGCATCTATGGCTACACCTTC.

The CDR3 is CAWSVRQYTGELFF. The CDR3 DNA follows: TGTGCCTGGAGTGTACGACAGTATACCGGGGAGCTGTTTTTT. The chain is built from TRBV30 and TRBJ2-2; D is perhaps TRBD1 (5 bases). The V end was cut by 0 bases, the J end by 5 bases, with 10 bases between. Germline lookup yields CDR1 GTSNPN and CDR2 SVGIG (reference sequence). There are 14 residues in the CDR3. Filled out from reference TRBV30 and TRBJ2-2, the complete variable domain reads SQTIHQWPATLVQPVGSPLSLECTVEGTSNPNLYWYRQAAGRGLQLLFYSVGIGQISSEVPQNLSASRPQDRQFILSSKKLLLSDSGFYLCAWSVRQYTGELFFGEGSRLTVL.

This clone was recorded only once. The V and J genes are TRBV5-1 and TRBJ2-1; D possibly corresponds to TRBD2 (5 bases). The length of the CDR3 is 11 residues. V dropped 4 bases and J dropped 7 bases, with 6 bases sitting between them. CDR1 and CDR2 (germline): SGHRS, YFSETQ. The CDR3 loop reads CASSRTNEQFF. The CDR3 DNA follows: TGCGCCAGCAGCAGGACTAATGAGCAGTTCTTC. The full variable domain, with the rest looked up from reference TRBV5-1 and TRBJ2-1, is KAGVTQTPRYLIKTRGQQVTLSCSPISGHRSVSWYQQTPGQGLQFLFEYFSETQRNKGNFPGRFSGRQFSNSRSEMNVSTLELGDSALYLCASSRTNEQFFGPGTRLTVL.

CDR3 loop: CASSGQTFYEQYF. CDR3 DNA: TGTGCCAGCAGCGGACAGACTTTCTACGAGCAGTACTTC. The rearrangement uses TRBV5-6 and TRBJ2-5; D might be TRBD1 (6 bases). The J call may be incorrect, as the DNA end agrees better with TRBJ2-7. Per the germline V gene, CDR1 is SGHDT and CDR2 is YYEEEE. The CDR3 spans 13 residues.

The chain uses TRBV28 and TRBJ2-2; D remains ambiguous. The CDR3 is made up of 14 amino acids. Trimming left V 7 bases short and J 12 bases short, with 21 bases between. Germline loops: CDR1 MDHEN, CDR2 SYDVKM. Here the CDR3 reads CASMGNPASKKLFF. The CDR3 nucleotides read TGTGCCAGCATGGGCAACCCCGCGTCGAAGAAGCTGTTTTTT.

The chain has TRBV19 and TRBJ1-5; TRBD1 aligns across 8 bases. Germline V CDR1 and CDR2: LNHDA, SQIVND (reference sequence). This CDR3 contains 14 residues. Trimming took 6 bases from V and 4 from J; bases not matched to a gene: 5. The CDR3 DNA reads TGTGCCAGTAGCCTCGACAGGGGAAATCAGCCCCAGCATTTT. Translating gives CASSLDRGNQPQHF.

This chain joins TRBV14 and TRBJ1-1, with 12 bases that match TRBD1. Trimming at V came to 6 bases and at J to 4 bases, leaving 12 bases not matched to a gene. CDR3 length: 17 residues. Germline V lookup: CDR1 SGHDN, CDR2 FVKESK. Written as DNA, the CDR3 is TGTGCCAGCAGTTCGACTCGGGACAGGGGGCTTAGCACTGAAGCTTTCTTT. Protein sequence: CASSSTRDRGLSTEAFF.

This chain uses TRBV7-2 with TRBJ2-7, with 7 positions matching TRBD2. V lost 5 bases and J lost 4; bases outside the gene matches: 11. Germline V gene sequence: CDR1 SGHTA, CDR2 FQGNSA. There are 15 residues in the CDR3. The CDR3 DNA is TGTGCCAGCAGCCCCGGGGCGGGAGCTTTGTACGAGCAGTACTTC. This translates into CASSPGAGALYEQYF.

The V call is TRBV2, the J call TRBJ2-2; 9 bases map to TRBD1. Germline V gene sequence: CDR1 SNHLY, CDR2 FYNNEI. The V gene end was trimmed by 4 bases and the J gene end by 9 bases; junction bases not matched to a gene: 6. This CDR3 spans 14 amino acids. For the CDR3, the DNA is TGTGCCAGCAGTGTCCAACAGGGGGCCCGGGAGCTGTTTTTT. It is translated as CASSVQQGARELFF.

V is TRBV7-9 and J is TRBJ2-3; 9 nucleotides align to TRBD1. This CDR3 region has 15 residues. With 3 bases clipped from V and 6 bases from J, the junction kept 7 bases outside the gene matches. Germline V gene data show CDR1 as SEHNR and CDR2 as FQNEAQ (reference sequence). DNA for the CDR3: TGTGCCAGCAGCTTCAGGACAGGGGCAGAGGATACGCAGTATTTT. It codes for CASSFRTGAEDTQYF. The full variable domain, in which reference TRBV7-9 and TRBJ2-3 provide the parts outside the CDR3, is DTGVSQNPRHKITKRGQNVTFRCDPISEHNRLYWYRQTLGQGPEFLTYFQNEAQLEKSRLLSDRFSAERPKGSFSTLEIQRTEQGDSAMYLCASSFRTGAEDTQYFGPGTRLTVL.

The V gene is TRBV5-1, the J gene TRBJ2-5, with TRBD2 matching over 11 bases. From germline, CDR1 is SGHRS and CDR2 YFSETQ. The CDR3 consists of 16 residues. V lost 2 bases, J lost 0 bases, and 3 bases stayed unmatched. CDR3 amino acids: CASSLLAGEYQETQYF. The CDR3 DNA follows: TGCGCCAGCAGCTTACTAGCGGGGGAGTACCAAGAGACCCAGTACTTC.

The CDR3 loop reads CASSVLATYNEQFF. The CDR3 DNA reads TGCGCCAGCAGTGTACTAGCGACCTACAATGAGCAGTTCTTC. The chain uses TRBV10-2 and TRBJ2-1; TRBD2 agrees at 7 bases. V gave up 4 bases and J gave up 2 bases; unmatched junction bases: 2. The germline CDR1 and CDR2 sequences are WSHSY and SAAADI. This CDR3 spans 14 amino acids.

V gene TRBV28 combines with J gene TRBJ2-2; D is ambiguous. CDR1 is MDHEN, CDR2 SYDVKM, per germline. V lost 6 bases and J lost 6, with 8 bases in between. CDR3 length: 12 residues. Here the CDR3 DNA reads TGTGCCAGCAGCTCCCTCCCCGGGGAGCTGTTTTTT. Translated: CASSSLPGELFF.

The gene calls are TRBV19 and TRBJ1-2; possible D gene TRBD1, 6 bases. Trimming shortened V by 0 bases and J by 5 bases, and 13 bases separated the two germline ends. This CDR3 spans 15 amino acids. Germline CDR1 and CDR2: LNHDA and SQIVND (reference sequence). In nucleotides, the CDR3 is TGTGCCAGTAGTATAGAGGCAGGGGTAATTTATGGCTACACCTTC. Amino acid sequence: CASSIEAGVIYGYTF.

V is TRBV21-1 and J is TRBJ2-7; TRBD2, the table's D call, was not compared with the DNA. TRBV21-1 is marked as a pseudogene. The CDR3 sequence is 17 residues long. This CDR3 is CASSGTPTSGSQYEQYF. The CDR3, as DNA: TGTGCCAGCAGCGGAACCCCGACTAGCGGCTCTCAATACGAGCAGTACTTC.

The CDR3 region is CASSPKGGSNYGYTF. DNA of the CDR3: TGTGCCAGCAGCCCCAAGGGGGGGTCTAACTATGGCTACACCTTC. The rearrangement joins TRBV14 to TRBJ1-2, with D perhaps matching TRBD1 (6 bases). Trimming pared 4 bases from V and 0 bases from J, leaving 12 bases between. Germline CDR1 reads SGHDN; CDR2 reads FVKESK. This CDR3 comprises 15 residues.